The clone carrying this T cell receptor (beta chain) was observed a few times. Antigen unknown. Germline CDR1 is MNHEY and CDR2 is SVGEGT. Trimming cost V 0 bases and J 3 bases; bases outside gene matches: 2. The length of the CDR3 is 14 residues. This entry is derived from a study of T-cell reconstitution after alpha-beta-depleted transplantation in children. Regarding the study as a whole: Several hundred expanded graft clones reportedly supplied alpha-beta T cells about two months after transplant. A year had passed since transplant, and T-cell counts and diversity by then came mostly from newly produced T cells.

For TCRbeta, the library was prepared with unique molecular identifiers. TCRdb processed the PCR reads anew with MiXCR; each CDR3 protein has one entry. The data show 130,000 to 150,000 distinct CDR3 sequences, with about 9% seen just once and over 15% held by the top ten. The sequencing used PBMCs, mostly from graft donor cells, collected 180 days after TCRalphabeta/CD19-depleted stem cell transplant. The V gene is TRBV6-2 or TRBV6-3, the J gene TRBJ2-7; 7 bases match TRBD1. The sequence came from a female patient aged 2-15 years who had a stem cell transplant for congenital amegakaryocytic thrombocytopenia, so the T cells may come from the graft donor. DNA of the CDR3: TGTGCCAGCAGTTACTCGGCAGGGGGCTACGAGCAGTACTTC. Amino acid sequence: CASSYSAGGYEQYF.